The present T cell receptor beta chain was sequenced within a study of T cells in Graves' hyperthyroidism and ophthalmopathy. Across the whole study: Blood from the periphery was taken at initial diagnosis, before any treatment. Study-wide points: Stable hyperthyroidism and ophthalmopathy were separated using 13 V-J signatures.

This clonotype has at least ten counts. Antigen specificity is unknown. TCR beta CDR3 regions were amplified from RNA transcripts. The HTBI primer set served for first-round RT-PCR of the TCR CDR3. TCRdb analysed the multiplex PCR reads with MiXCR anew, one entry per CDR3 protein. The sample yields over 400,000 distinct CDR3 sequences, about 22% seen once. 10 ml fresh peripheral blood yielded the PBMCs. The germline CDR1 and CDR2 sequences are MDHEN and SYDVKM. After removal of 11 bases from V and 3 bases from J, the junction contained 10 bases not matched to a gene. The CDR3 is made up of 13 amino acids.

This sequence was found in a woman aged 65 to 85 with Graves' ophthalmopathy. This chain uses TRBV28 with TRBJ2-7; the match to TRBD1 covers 7 bases. Sequenced material: blood. CDR3 protein: CAGRRTGNYEQYF. The CDR3 DNA reads TGTGCCGGCCGAAGGACAGGTAACTACGAGCAGTACTTC.